This TCR beta chain is from a study of blood T cell repertoires in COVID-19. Study-level information: COVID-19 samples collected from the United States, Italy and Spain covered acute and convalescent phases.

The ends were cut back, 4 bases at V and 3 bases at J, with 13 bases in the middle. The CDR3 contains 14 residues. In germline, CDR1 is MNHEY, CDR2 SMNVEV (reference sequence). Method: immunoSEQ multiplex PCR; TCRdb's copy keeps in-frame clones and lacks some. This sample has some 160,000 clones, with roughly nine tenths found just once. This clone was picked up one time. This receptor was identified in a man aged 55 to 70 with acute or convalescent COVID-19. Sequencing was done on a sample of peripheral blood. This chain uses TRBV27 with TRBJ2-7; weak D call: TRBD2 (6 bases). The CDR3 nucleotides read TGTGCCAGCAGTTGGCGGGACCGTTACTACGAGCAGTACTTC. This codes for CASSWRDRYYEQYF.